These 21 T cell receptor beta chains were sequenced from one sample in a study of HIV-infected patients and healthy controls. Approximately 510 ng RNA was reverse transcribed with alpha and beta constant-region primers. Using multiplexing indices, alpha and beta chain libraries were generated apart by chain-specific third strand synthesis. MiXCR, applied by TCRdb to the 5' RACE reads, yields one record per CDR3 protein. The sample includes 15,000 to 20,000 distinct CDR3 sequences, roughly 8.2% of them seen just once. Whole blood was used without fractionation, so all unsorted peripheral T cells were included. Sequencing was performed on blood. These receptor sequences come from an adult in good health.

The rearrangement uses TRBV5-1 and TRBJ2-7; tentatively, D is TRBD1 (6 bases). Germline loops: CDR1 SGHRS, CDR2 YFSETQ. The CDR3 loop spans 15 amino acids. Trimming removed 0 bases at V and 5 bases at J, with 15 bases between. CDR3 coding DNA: TGCGCCAGCAGCTTGGCAGGGGTAGCCCGGGACGAGCAGTACTTC. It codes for CASSLAGVARDEQYF.

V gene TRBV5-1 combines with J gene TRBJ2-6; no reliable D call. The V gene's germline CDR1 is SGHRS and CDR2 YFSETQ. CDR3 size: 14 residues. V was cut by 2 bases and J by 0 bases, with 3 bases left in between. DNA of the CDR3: TGCGCCAGCAGCTTTTCCTCTGGGGCCAACGTCCTGACTTTC. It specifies CASSFSSGANVLTF.

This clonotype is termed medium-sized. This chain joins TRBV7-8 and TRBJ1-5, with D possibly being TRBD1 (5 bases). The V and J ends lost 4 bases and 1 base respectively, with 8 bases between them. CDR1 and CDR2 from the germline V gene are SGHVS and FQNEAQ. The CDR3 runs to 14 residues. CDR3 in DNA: TGTGCCAGCAGCTGGGACGAAAGCAATCAGCCCCAGCATTTT. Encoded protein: CASSWDESNQPQHF.

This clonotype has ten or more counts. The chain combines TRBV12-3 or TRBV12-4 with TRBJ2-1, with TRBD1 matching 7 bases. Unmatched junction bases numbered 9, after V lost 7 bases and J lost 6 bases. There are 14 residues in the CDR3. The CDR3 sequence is CASNSWDRPNEQFF. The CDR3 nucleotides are TGTGCCAGCAATTCATGGGACAGACCCAATGAGCAGTTCTTC.

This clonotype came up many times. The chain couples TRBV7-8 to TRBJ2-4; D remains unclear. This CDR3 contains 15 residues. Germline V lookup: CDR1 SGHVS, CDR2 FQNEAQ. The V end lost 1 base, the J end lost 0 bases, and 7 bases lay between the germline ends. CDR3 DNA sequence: TGTGCCAGCAGCTTAGATAGGCTAGCCAAAAACATTCAGTACTTC. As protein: CASSLDRLAKNIQYF.

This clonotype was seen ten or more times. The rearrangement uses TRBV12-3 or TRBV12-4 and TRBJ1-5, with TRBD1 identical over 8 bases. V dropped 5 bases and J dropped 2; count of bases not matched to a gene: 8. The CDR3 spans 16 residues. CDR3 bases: TGTGCCAGCAGTCCCCAGGGGGCGGGTGGCAATCAGCCCCAGCATTTT. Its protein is CASSPQGAGGNQPQHF.

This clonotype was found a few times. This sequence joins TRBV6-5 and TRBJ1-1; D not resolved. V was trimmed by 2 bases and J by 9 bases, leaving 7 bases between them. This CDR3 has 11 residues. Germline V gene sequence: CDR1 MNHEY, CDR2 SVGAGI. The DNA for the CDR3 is TGTGCCAGCAGTTACCAAGGTAAAGCTTTCTTT. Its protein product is CASSYQGKAFF.

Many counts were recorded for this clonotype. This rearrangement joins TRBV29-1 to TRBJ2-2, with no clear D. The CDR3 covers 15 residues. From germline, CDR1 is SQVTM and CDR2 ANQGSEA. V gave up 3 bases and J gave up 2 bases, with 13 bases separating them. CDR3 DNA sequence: TGCAGCGTTGACGGATCCCCTCCAAACACCGGGGAGCTGTTTTTT. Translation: CSVDGSPPNTGELFF.

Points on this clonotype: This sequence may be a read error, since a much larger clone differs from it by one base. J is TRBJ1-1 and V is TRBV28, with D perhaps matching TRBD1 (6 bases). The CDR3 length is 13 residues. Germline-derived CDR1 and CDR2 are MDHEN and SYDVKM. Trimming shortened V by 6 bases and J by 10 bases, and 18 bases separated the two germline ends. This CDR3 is CASRRTRGAGAFF. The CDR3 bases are TGTGCCAGCAGAAGAACCAGGGGAGCTGGAGCTTTCTTT.

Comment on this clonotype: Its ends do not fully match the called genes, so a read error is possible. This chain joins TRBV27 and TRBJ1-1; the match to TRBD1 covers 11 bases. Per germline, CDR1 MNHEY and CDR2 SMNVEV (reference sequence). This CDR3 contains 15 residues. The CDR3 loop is CASSTRDRGNTEAFF. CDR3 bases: TGTGCCAGCAGCACACGGGACAGGGGGAACACTGAAGCCTTCTTT.

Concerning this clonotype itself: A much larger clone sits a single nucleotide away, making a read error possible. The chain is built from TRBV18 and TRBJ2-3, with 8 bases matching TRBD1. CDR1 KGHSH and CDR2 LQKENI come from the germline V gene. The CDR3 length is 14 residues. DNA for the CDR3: TGTGCCAGCTCAGCCGACAGGGGAACAGATTCGCAGTATTTT. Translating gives CASSADRGTDSQYF.

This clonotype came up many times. The CDR3 coding sequence is TGTGCCAGCAGTTTGCCCAGGGATGAGGCTTTCTTT. Translated, it gives CASSLPRDEAFF. The chain carries TRBV28 and TRBJ1-1; D is perhaps TRBD1 (5 bases). Deletions cut 3 bases from V and 11 bases from J, with 13 bases between. The CDR3 totals 12 residues. The germline V gene has CDR1 MDHEN and CDR2 SYDVKM.

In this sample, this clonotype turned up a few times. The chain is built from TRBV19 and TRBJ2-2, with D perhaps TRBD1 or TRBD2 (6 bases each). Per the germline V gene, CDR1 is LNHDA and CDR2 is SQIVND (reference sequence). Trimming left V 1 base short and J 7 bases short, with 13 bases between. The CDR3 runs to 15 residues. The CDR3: CASSIVGGRHGELFF. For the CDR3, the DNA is TGTGCCAGTAGTATAGTTGGGGGGCGTCACGGGGAGCTGTTTTTT.

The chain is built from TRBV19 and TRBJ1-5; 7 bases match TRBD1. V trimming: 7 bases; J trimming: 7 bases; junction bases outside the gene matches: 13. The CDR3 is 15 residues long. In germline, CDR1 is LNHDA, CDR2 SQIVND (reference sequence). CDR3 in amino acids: CASTPVSGGRQPQHF. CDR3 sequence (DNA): TGTGCCAGTACCCCCGTGTCAGGGGGACGACAGCCCCAGCATTTT. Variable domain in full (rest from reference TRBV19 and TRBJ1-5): DGGITQSPKYLFRKEGQNVTLSCEQNLNHDAMYWYRQDPGQGLRLIYYSQIVNDFQKGDIAEGYSVSREKKESFPLTVTSAQKNPTAFYLCASTPVSGGRQPQHFGDGTRLSIL.

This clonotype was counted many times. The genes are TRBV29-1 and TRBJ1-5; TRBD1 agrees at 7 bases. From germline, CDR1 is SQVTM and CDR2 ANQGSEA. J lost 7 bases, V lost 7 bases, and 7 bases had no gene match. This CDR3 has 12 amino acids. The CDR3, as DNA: TGCAGCGCCAGTACAGGGGACCAGCCCCAGCATTTT. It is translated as CSASTGDQPQHF.

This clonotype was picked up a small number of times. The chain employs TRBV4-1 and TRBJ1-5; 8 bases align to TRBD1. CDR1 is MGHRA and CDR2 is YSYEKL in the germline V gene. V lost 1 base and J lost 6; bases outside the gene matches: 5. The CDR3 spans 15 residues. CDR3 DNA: TGCGCCAGCAGCCAAGGGGCAGGGGGCTCTCAGCCCCAGCATTTT. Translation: CASSQGAGGSQPQHF.

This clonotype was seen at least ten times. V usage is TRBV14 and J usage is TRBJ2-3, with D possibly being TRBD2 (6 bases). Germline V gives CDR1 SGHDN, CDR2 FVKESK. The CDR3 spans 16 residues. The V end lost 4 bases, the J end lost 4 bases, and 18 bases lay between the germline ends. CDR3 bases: TGTGCCAGCAGCCCGCTGAGGGCGGGATCTTCAGATACGCAGTATTTT. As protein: CASSPLRAGSSDTQYF.

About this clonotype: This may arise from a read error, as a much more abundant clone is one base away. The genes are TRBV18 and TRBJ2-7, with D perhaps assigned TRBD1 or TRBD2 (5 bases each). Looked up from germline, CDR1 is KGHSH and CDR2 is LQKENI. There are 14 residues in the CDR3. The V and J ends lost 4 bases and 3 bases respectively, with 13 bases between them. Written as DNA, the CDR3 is TGTGCCAGCTCACTGCCGGGACGGAGCTACGAGCAGTACTTC. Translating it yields CASSLPGRSYEQYF.

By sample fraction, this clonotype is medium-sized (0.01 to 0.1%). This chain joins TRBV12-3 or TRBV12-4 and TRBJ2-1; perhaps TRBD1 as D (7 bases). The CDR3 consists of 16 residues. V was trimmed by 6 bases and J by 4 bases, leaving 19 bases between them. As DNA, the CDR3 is TGTGCCAGCAGGACCCAGGGGGGTCCCTCTTACAATGAGCAGTTCTTC. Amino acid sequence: CASRTQGGPSYNEQFF.

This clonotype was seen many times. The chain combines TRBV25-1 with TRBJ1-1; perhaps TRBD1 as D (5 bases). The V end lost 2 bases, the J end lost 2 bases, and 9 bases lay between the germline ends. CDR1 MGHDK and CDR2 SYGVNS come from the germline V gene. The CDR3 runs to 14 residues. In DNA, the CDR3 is TGTGCCAGCAGTGAACCGGGACTTAACACTGAAGCTTTCTTT. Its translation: CASSEPGLNTEAFF. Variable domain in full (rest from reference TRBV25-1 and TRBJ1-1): EADIYQTPRYLVIGTGKKITLECSQTMGHDKMYWYQQDPGMELHLIHYSYGVNSTEKGDLSSESTVSRIRTEHFPLTLESARPSHTSQYLCASSEPGLNTEAFFGQGTRLTVV.

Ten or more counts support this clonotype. The CDR3 nucleotides read TGTGCCACCAGCAGAGGCCCGCCACGCGGGGAGCTGTTTTTT. Encoded protein: CATSRGPPRGELFF. This rearrangement joins TRBV15 to TRBJ2-2; no definite D call. Germline CDR1 is LNHNV and CDR2 is YYDKDF (reference sequence). Trimming took 1 base from V and 7 from J, leaving 10 bases between them. The CDR3 length is 14 residues.